The text below deals with one T cell receptor (beta chain). No antigen is known for it. The authors ran a second PCR of roughly 7 to 11 cycles using a sample-barcoded 5' primer and a J-beta primer mix. A single record per CDR3 protein comes from TCRdb applying MiXCR to the 5' RACE reads. The sample contains approximately 800,000 distinct CDR3 sequences, around 50% of which appear only once. The data derive from a study of blood T cells in healthy people across ages. The CDR3 sequence is 15 residues long. With 4 bases clipped from V and 4 bases from J, the junction kept 6 bases outside the gene matches. Germline V gives CDR1 SGHRS, CDR2 YFSETQ. The study's findings and limits: Long-lived donors exceeded aged donors in naive CD4+ cells and diversity. CMV status of donors was unknown, possibly confounding expanded clonotype changes. Those diversity estimates obtained from one million T cells were thought to be underestimates.

This rearrangement joins TRBV5-1 to TRBJ2-5, with 11 bases lining up with TRBD2. Input material: blood. This clonotype was obtained from a man aged 35-49 years in good health. DNA for the CDR3: TGCGCCAGCAGCCCTTATCTAGCGGGAGGAGAGACCCAGTACTTC. It encodes CASSPYLAGGETQYF.